One and the same sample provided the 28 T cell receptor beta chains below, sequenced in a study of CD8 T cells in ankylosing spondylitis. From the 5' RACE reads, TCRdb called clonotypes with MiXCR, one entry per CDR3 protein. The table lists 50,000 to 60,000 distinct CDR3 sequences, 6% to 7.5% of them singletons, with approximately 8% in the top ten. Sequencing was performed on blood, either unsorted or a sorted T cell fraction (not recorded which). The receptors come from a female donor with ankylosing spondylitis or in good health (not recorded which).

In its sample, this clonotype was seen many times. The rearrangement joins TRBV5-1 to TRBJ2-1; the D gene is possibly TRBD2 (7 bases). Trimming shortened V by 3 bases and J by 9 bases, and 16 bases separated the two germline ends. This CDR3 spans 14 amino acids. From germline, CDR1 is SGHRS and CDR2 YFSETQ. CDR3 bases: TGCGCCAGCAGCTATTACGGGGGGCCCCTTGAGCAGTTCTTC. Its translation is CASSYYGGPLEQFF.

This clonotype appeared many times. The chain is built from TRBV29-1 and TRBJ2-1, with D uncertain. Germline V gene sequence: CDR1 SQVTM, CDR2 ANQGSEA. V lost 0 bases to trimming and J lost 3 bases, with 15 bases between them. The length of the CDR3 is 16 residues. The CDR3: CSVEDTTSSLYNEQFF. CDR3 bases: TGCAGCGTTGAAGATACCACCTCATCTCTCTACAATGAGCAGTTCTTC.

There are many counts of this clonotype. This chain connects TRBV5-1 to TRBJ2-5, with 7 nucleotides matching TRBD1. CDR1 is SGHRS and CDR2 is YFSETQ in the germline V gene. V gave up 0 bases and J gave up 2 bases; unmatched junction bases: 16. This CDR3 spans 19 amino acids. The CDR3 DNA follows: TGCGCCAGCAGCTTGGGAGGGAAACGACAGGGCATAGTACAAGAGACCCAGTACTTC. Its translation: CASSLGGKRQGIVQETQYF.

This clonotype was recorded at least ten times. V usage is TRBV29-1 and J usage is TRBJ2-7; D ambiguous. The CDR3 covers 14 residues. Germline values: CDR1 SQVTM, CDR2 ANQGSEA. The ends were cut back, 5 bases at V and 1 base at J, with 15 bases in the middle. CDR3 in DNA: TGCAGCGTTAAGGCAGTCTGGGTATCCTACGAGCAGTACTTC. This sequence encodes CSVKAVWVSYEQYF.

This clonotype was seen repeatedly, ten times or more. The chain employs TRBV5-5 and TRBJ2-2; D unclear. The CDR3 runs to 12 residues. Per germline, CDR1 SGHKS and CDR2 YYEKEE (reference sequence). V dropped 4 bases and J dropped 5 bases, with 6 bases sitting between them. CDR3 amino acids: CASSTYTGELFF. CDR3 DNA sequence: TGTGCCAGCAGCACATATACCGGGGAGCTGTTTTTT.

The V gene is TRBV18, the J gene TRBJ2-7, with unresolved D. Germline lookup yields CDR1 KGHSH and CDR2 LQKENI. CDR3 length equals 14 residues. V dropped 3 bases and J dropped 2 bases, with 11 bases sitting between them. The CDR3 reads CASSPLDGTYEQYF. The CDR3 region has the DNA TGTGCCAGCTCACCTCTGGACGGAACCTACGAGCAGTACTTC.

This clonotype was counted many times. The chain links TRBV20-1 to TRBJ1-6; D remains unclear. Trimming took off 3 bases at V and 7 bases at J, with 19 bases between the two ends. This CDR3 comprises 16 residues. CDR1 is DFQATT, CDR2 SNEGSKA, per germline (reference sequence). The CDR3 loop is CSASALPIGPNSPLHF. The CDR3 nucleotides are TGCAGTGCTAGTGCCCTTCCTATCGGGCCAAATTCACCCCTCCACTTT.

This clonotype was picked up many times. V usage is TRBV10-3 and J usage is TRBJ2-1, with 12 positions matching TRBD2. CDR1 ENHRY and CDR2 SYGVKD come from the germline V gene. V dropped 5 bases and J dropped 4; count of bases not matched to a gene: 9. The CDR3 loop spans 17 amino acids. The DNA for the CDR3 is TGTGCCATCAGTCCACGAGGTACTAGCGGGGGGTACAATGAGCAGTTCTTC. It is translated as CAISPRGTSGGYNEQFF.

The J gene is TRBJ2-3, the V gene TRBV7-9; D ambiguous. CDR1 and CDR2 from the germline V gene are SEHNR and FQNEAQ (reference sequence). The CDR3 consists of 15 residues. The ends were cut back, 2 bases at V and 0 bases at J, with 9 bases in the middle. CDR3 sequence: CASSLRATSTDTQYF. The CDR3 DNA sequence: TGTGCCAGCAGCTTACGAGCGACTAGCACAGATACGCAGTATTTT.

This clonotype occurred many times. The rearrangement joins TRBV12-3 or TRBV12-4 to TRBJ2-2; D is unresolved. The CDR3 runs to 14 residues. V lost 3 bases and J 7 bases, leaving 12 bases between the germline ends. The CDR3 protein is CASSLTPTSGELFF. In DNA, the CDR3 is TGTGCCAGCAGTTTGACACCAACCAGCGGGGAGCTGTTTTTT.

This clonotype came up many times. The chain is built from TRBV19 and TRBJ2-2, with D hard to call. V shed 1 base and J shed 10 bases, with 10 bases lying between them. The CDR3 length is 13 residues. The germline CDR1 and CDR2 sequences are LNHDA and SQIVND (reference sequence). CDR3 in DNA: TGTGCCAGTAGTATAGTTCCGGGCCAGGAGCTGTTTTTT. This translates into CASSIVPGQELFF. Full variable domain (missing parts from reference TRBV19 and TRBJ2-2): DGGITQSPKYLFRKEGQNVTLSCEQNLNHDAMYWYRQDPGQGLRLIYYSQIVNDFQKGDIAEGYSVSREKKESFPLTVTSAQKNPTAFYLCASSIVPGQELFFGEGSRLTVL.

This clonotype was counted ten times or more. The chain is built from TRBV15 and TRBJ1-2; D remains ambiguous. The ends were cut back, 5 bases at V and 3 bases at J, with 10 bases in the middle. This CDR3 has 13 amino acids. Germline loops: CDR1 LNHNV, CDR2 YYDKDF (reference sequence). Here the CDR3 reads CATSSSGYYGYTF. In DNA, the CDR3 is TGTGCCACCAGCTCCTCGGGTTACTATGGCTACACCTTC.

This clonotype was seen repeatedly, ten times or more. This rearrangement joins TRBV7-9 to TRBJ2-7, with no clear D. Looked up from germline, CDR1 is SEHNR and CDR2 is FQNEAQ (reference sequence). The V end was cut by 3 bases, the J end by 2 bases, with 11 bases between. The CDR3 runs to 14 residues. The CDR3 nucleotides read TGTGCCAGCAGCTTCAGCGCGAAAGCCTACGAGCAGTACTTC. Protein sequence: CASSFSAKAYEQYF.

This chain's CDR3 is CASSQEPQETDTQYF. CDR3 DNA sequence: TGCGCCAGCAGCCAAGAACCACAGGAGACAGATACGCAGTATTTT. This chain uses TRBV4-3 with TRBJ2-3; D perhaps matches TRBD1 (5 bases). V lost 0 bases to trimming and J lost 3 bases, with 10 bases between them. The length of the CDR3 is 15 residues. Germline V gene sequence: CDR1 LGHNA, CDR2 YSLEER.

The genes are TRBV12-3 or TRBV12-4 and TRBJ2-2; D possibly corresponds to TRBD2 (5 bases). Between the trimmed V and J ends, which lost 8 bases and 5 bases, there was a span of 15 bases. There are 14 residues in the CDR3. The CDR3 sequence is CASHQAGGTGELFF. In DNA, the CDR3 is TGTGCCAGCCACCAGGCGGGTGGAACCGGGGAGCTGTTTTTT.

This clonotype was counted at least ten times. The chain uses TRBV7-8 and TRBJ1-2, with D unclear. CDR1 and CDR2 from the germline V gene are SGHVS and FQNEAQ. The CDR3 loop spans 16 amino acids. V shed 0 bases and J shed 5 bases, with 16 bases lying between them. The CDR3 DNA reads TGTGCCAGCAGCTTAGCCGGCTTGCCCTCGGGGTATGGCTACACCTTC. Translated, it gives CASSLAGLPSGYGYTF.

The rearrangement joins TRBV11-3 to TRBJ1-2; TRBD1 might be the D (6 bases). The CDR3 loop spans 12 amino acids. V shed 4 bases and J shed 8 bases, with 11 bases lying between them. Germline CDR1 is SGHNT and CDR2 is YENEEA. DNA of the CDR3: TGTGCCAGCAGCTCGGGGGGGCGAGGCTACACCTTC. Translated: CASSSGGRGYTF.

A note on this clonotype: One end of the junction fails to match germline, which may point to a read error. The CDR3 here is CASSIGDITAAFF. Written as DNA, the CDR3 is TGTGCCAGCAGCATCGGAGACATCACTGCAGCTTTCTTT. The chain is built from TRBV7-9 and TRBJ1-1; no clear D gene. The CDR3 totals 13 residues. The germline gives CDR1 SEHNR, CDR2 FQNEAQ (reference sequence). The full variable domain, in which reference TRBV7-9 and TRBJ1-1 provide the parts outside the CDR3, is DTGVSQNPRHKITKRGQNVTFRCDPISEHNRLYWYRQTLGQGPEFLTYFQNEAQLEKSRLLSDRFSAERPKGSFSTLEIQRTEQGDSAMYLCASSIGDITAAFFGQGTRLTVV.

This clonotype was counted many times. This chain connects TRBV19 to TRBJ2-1; D is possibly TRBD1 or TRBD2 (5 bases each). The CDR3 sequence is 14 residues long. Deletions cut 6 bases from V and 10 bases from J, with 19 bases between. Germline CDR1 LNHDA, CDR2 SQIVND (reference sequence). The CDR3 DNA reads as TGTGCCAGTAGCCCCCTTCCCGGGGCGAGCGAGCAGTTCTTC. Protein: CASSPLPGASEQFF.

This clonotype occurred many times. This rearrangement joins TRBV29-1 to TRBJ1-6; possibly TRBD1 for D (5 bases). Trimming took 8 bases from V and 7 from J, leaving 15 bases between them. CDR1 and CDR2 (germline): SQVTM, ANQGSEA. The CDR3 loop spans 13 amino acids. CDR3 region: CSTRRDANSPLHF. In nucleotides, the CDR3 is TGCAGCACGCGCCGGGACGCAAATTCACCCCTCCACTTT.

This clonotype was counted between two and nine times. The rearrangement uses TRBV29-1 and TRBJ2-1; the match to TRBD1 covers 7 bases. Germline CDR1 and CDR2: SQVTM and ANQGSEA. V shed 5 bases and J 8 bases; nucleotides not matched to a gene: 6. The CDR3 consists of 12 residues. CDR3 amino acids: CSVTDRFDEQFF. For the CDR3, the DNA is TGCAGCGTTACGGACAGGTTCGATGAGCAGTTCTTC.

This clonotype was counted many times. The J gene is TRBJ1-2, the V gene TRBV11-2; tentatively, D is TRBD1 (6 bases). V lost 1 base and J lost 3, with 9 bases in between. The CDR3 sequence is 14 residues long. Germline assignment: CDR1 SGHAT and CDR2 FQNNGV. CDR3 coding DNA: TGTGCCAGCAGCTTAGGACAGGAGTACTATGGCTACACCTTC. Its protein product is CASSLGQEYYGYTF.

This clonotype was picked up many times. The chain employs TRBV12-3 or TRBV12-4 and TRBJ1-5; D unresolved. V lost 2 bases to trimming and J lost 6 bases, with 8 bases between them. This CDR3 is built from 13 residues. CDR3 DNA sequence: TGTGCCAGCAGTTTACGGGGAGGTCAGCCCCAGCATTTT. This sequence encodes CASSLRGGQPQHF.

There are many counts of this clonotype. The V and J genes are TRBV10-2 and TRBJ2-1, with D possibly called TRBD1 or TRBD2 (5 bases each). The CDR3 spans 15 residues. Germline CDR1 and CDR2: WSHSY and SAAADI. The V end was cut by 0 bases, the J end by 2 bases, with 8 bases between. The CDR3 loop reads CASSESWGTYNEQFF. For the CDR3, the DNA is TGCGCCAGCAGTGAGTCTTGGGGGACCTACAATGAGCAGTTCTTC.

This clonotype was counted ten times or more. V usage is TRBV5-4 and J usage is TRBJ1-2; a possible D gene is TRBD1 (5 bases). The CDR3 sequence is 13 residues long. The germline V and J ends were trimmed by 4 bases and 5 bases, with 12 bases remaining between them. Per germline, CDR1 SGHNT and CDR2 YYREEE (reference sequence). The CDR3 DNA follows: TGTGCCAGCAGCCCAGGGACGGAATATGGCTACACCTTC. Translated: CASSPGTEYGYTF. Combining the CDR3 with reference TRBV5-4 and TRBJ1-2 gives the whole variable domain ETGVTQSPTHLIKTRGQQVTLRCSSQSGHNTVSWYQQALGQGPQFIFQYYREEENGRGNFPPRFSGLQFPNYSSELNVNALELDDSALYLCASSPGTEYGYTFGSGTRLTVV.

This clonotype has a count of ten or more. V and J are TRBV14 and TRBJ1-4; 9 bases map to TRBD1. The CDR3 has 14 amino acids. V shed 5 bases, J shed 8 bases, and the junction held 6 bases outside the gene matches. Germline V lookup: CDR1 SGHDN, CDR2 FVKESK. Here the CDR3 DNA reads TGTGCCAGCAGCTGGGGACAGGGCTACGAAAAACTGTTTTTT. It codes for CASSWGQGYEKLFF.

This clonotype was observed at least ten times. This rearrangement joins TRBV7-6 to TRBJ1-4; 9 bases agree with TRBD1. CDR1 and CDR2 (germline): SGHVS, FNYEAQ. The CDR3 has 14 residues. Germline trimming cut 5 bases from V and 8 bases from J; bases unmatched to any gene: 6. CDR3 sequence reads: CASSSGTGFEKLFF. For the CDR3, the DNA is TGTGCCAGCAGCAGTGGGACAGGGTTCGAAAAACTGTTTTTT.

This clonotype was observed many times. The J gene is TRBJ2-1, the V gene TRBV20-1; the D is unclear. The CDR3 is made up of 13 amino acids. Germline V gene lookup returns CDR1 DFQATT and CDR2 SNEGSKA (reference sequence). The V end was cut by 1 base, the J end by 11 bases, with 15 bases between. The CDR3 DNA sequence: TGCAGTGCTAGAGCTACCACGTCTACGAAGCAGTTCTTC. Its protein is CSARATTSTKQFF.